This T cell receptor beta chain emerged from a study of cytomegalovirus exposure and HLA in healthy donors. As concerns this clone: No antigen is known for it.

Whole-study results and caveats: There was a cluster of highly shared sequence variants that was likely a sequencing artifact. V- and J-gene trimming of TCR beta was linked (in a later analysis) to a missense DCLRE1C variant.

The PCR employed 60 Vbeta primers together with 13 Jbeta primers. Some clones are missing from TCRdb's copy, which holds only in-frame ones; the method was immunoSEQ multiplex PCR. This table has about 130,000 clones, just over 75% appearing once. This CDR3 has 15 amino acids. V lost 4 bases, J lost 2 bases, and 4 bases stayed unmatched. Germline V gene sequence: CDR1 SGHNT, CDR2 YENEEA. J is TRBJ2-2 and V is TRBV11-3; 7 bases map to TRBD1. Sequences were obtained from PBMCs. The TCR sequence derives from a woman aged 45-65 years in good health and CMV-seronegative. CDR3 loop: CASSWGQTNTGELFF. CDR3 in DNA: TGTGCCAGCAGCTGGGGACAGACCAACACCGGGGAGCTGTTTTTT.